The 21 T cell receptor beta chains below were found in one sample sequenced in a study of CD8 T cells in Susac syndrome. When the RNA was reverse transcribed, random hexamers were used with an input of 0.5 to 1 ug. TCRdb analysed the immunoSEQ multiplex PCR reads with MiXCR anew, one entry per CDR3 protein. The sample lists fewer than 350,000 distinct CDR3 sequences; roughly 94% were seen once. Sequenced: CD4+ T cells from PBMCs. The receptor source for this set is a human donor with multiple sclerosis.

The J gene is TRBJ2-1, the V gene TRBV7-3; 8 bases align to TRBD2. The CDR3 extends over 18 amino acids. The germline gives CDR1 SGHTA, CDR2 FQGTGA. J lost 2 bases, V lost 0 bases, and 9 bases had no gene match. The DNA of the CDR3 is TGTGCCAGCAGCTTAACCGGGGGGGGACTAGTCCCCTACAATGAGCAGTTCTTC. Its protein product is CASSLTGGGLVPYNEQFF.

V is TRBV7-9 and J is TRBJ2-3; a possible D gene is TRBD2 (6 bases). Germline V gene sequence: CDR1 SEHNR, CDR2 FQNEAQ (reference sequence). This CDR3 has 19 amino acids. The V end lost 2 bases, the J end lost 0 bases, and 21 bases lay between the germline ends. CDR3 loop: CASSLSRSPGASSTDTQYF. The CDR3 DNA reads TGTGCCAGCAGCTTATCACGGTCGCCGGGAGCTTCTAGCACAGATACGCAGTATTTT.

This chain joins TRBV7-2 and TRBJ1-6, with D uncertain. The CDR3 loop spans 16 amino acids. Trimming took 1 base from V and 10 from J, leaving 17 bases between them. Germline CDR1 reads SGHTA; CDR2 reads FQGNSA. Here the CDR3 DNA reads TGTGCCAGCAGCTTAGGGAGCGGCGGCGGCGGATCACCCCTCCACTTT. Protein: CASSLGSGGGGSPLHF.

This chain joins TRBV18 and TRBJ1-1; the match to TRBD1 covers 8 bases. The CDR3 contains 13 residues. V dropped 10 bases and J dropped 0; count of bases not matched to a gene: 4. Germline CDR1 is KGHSH and CDR2 is LQKENI. This CDR3 is CATGTGMNTEAFF. The CDR3 DNA follows: TGTGCCACCGGGACAGGCATGAACACTGAAGCTTTCTTT.

The chain couples TRBV2 to TRBJ2-5; TRBD1 is a possible D gene (5 bases). V was pared by 11 bases and J by 4 bases, with 17 bases between. Germline V gene data show CDR1 as SNHLY and CDR2 as FYNNEI. The CDR3 has 13 amino acids. CDR3 residues: CAGRGAVGETQYF. CDR3 coding DNA: TGTGCCGGCCGTGGGGCCGTAGGAGAGACCCAGTACTTC.

The CDR3 loop is CSAQRATEQYF. The CDR3 DNA sequence: TGCAGTGCTCAAAGAGCAACCGAGCAGTACTTC. V and J are TRBV20-1 and TRBJ2-7; no clear D. Germline lookup yields CDR1 DFQATT and CDR2 SNEGSKA (reference sequence). The V end lost 5 bases, the J end lost 6 bases, and 11 bases lay between the germline ends. CDR3 size: 11 residues.

V and J are TRBV7-2 and TRBJ2-7, with 8 bases fitting TRBD2. The CDR3 consists of 18 residues. CDR1 SGHTA and CDR2 FQGNSA come from the germline V gene. The J segment lost 2 bases and the V segment lost 2 bases, leaving 14 bases of the junction unmatched. The CDR3 bases are TGTGCCAGCAGCTTATCCCCGGGGGGGCAGGGATTAACCTACGAGCAGTACTTC. It is translated as CASSLSPGGQGLTYEQYF.

This rearrangement joins TRBV9 to TRBJ2-3; the D is unclear. CDR1 and CDR2 (germline): SGDLS, YYNGEE. The CDR3 is made up of 15 amino acids. Trimming shortened V by 0 bases and J by 1 base, and 9 bases separated the two germline ends. The CDR3 loop reads CASSVAGSGTDTQYF. CDR3 sequence (DNA): TGTGCCAGCAGCGTAGCTGGCTCTGGCACAGATACGCAGTATTTT.

The rearrangement uses TRBV20-1 and TRBJ2-5; D is undetermined. V gave up 0 bases and J gave up 5 bases, with 16 bases separating them. This CDR3 has 15 residues. The germline V gene encodes CDR1 DFQATT and CDR2 SNEGSKA (reference sequence). CDR3 in amino acids: CSAREGDSGRETQYF. In DNA, the CDR3 is TGCAGTGCTAGAGAAGGAGACTCCGGGCGGGAGACCCAGTACTTC.

This chain uses TRBV12-3 or TRBV12-4 with TRBJ1-5; 8 nucleotides line up with TRBD1. The V gene end was trimmed by 7 bases and the J gene end by 0 bases; junction bases not matched to a gene: 5. The CDR3 extends over 15 amino acids. Here the CDR3 reads CASTGQGISNQPQHF. The DNA of the CDR3 is TGTGCCAGCACCGGACAGGGCATTAGCAATCAGCCCCAGCATTTT.

This chain joins TRBV7-9 and TRBJ1-1; tentative D call: TRBD1 (5 bases). Germline V gives CDR1 SEHNR, CDR2 FQNEAQ (reference sequence). The V end lost 4 bases, the J end lost 3 bases, and 12 bases lay between the germline ends. The CDR3 runs 14 residues. The CDR3 DNA reads as TGTGCCAGCAGCTCACATCAGGGAGACACTGAAGCTTTCTTT. Protein product: CASSSHQGDTEAFF. Using reference TRBV7-9 and TRBJ1-1 for the parts outside the CDR3, the full variable domain is DTGVSQNPRHKITKRGQNVTFRCDPISEHNRLYWYRQTLGQGPEFLTYFQNEAQLEKSRLLSDRFSAERPKGSFSTLEIQRTEQGDSAMYLCASSSHQGDTEAFFGQGTRLTVV.

The genes are TRBV7-2 and TRBJ1-5; D remains unclear. CDR1 and CDR2 from the germline V gene are SGHTA and FQGNSA. The CDR3 sequence is 15 residues long. Trimming removed 5 bases at V and 7 bases at J, with 18 bases between. The CDR3 spells CASSRFGSSNQPQHF. The CDR3 DNA reads TGTGCCAGCAGCCGTTTTGGAAGTTCCAACCAGCCCCAGCATTTT.

This clonotype was detected only a few times. The J gene is TRBJ2-5, the V gene TRBV7-2; D gene ambiguous. CDR3 length equals 12 residues. Germline V gene lookup returns CDR1 SGHTA and CDR2 FQGNSA. Trimming stripped 1 base from V and 5 bases from J, with 5 bases between. CDR3 amino acids: CASSLGRETQYF. DNA of the CDR3: TGTGCCAGCAGCTTAGGTCGGGAGACCCAGTACTTC. The entire variable domain, with the rest obtained from reference TRBV7-2 and TRBJ2-5, is as follows: GAGVSQSPSNKVTEKGKDVELRCDPISGHTALYWYRQSLGQGLEFLIYFQGNSAPDKSGLPSDRFSAERTGGSVSTLTIQRTQQEDSAVYLCASSLGRETQYFGPGTRLLVL.

This chain links TRBV11-2 with TRBJ2-4, with 8 bases matching TRBD2. Germline CDR1 SGHAT, CDR2 FQNNGV. CDR3 size: 16 residues. Trimming cost V 0 bases and J 7 bases; bases outside gene matches: 8. DNA of the CDR3: TGTGCCAGCAGCTTAGAAATAGCGGGGACTGGGAACATTCAGTACTTC. Amino acid sequence: CASSLEIAGTGNIQYF. The variable domain in full, with the rest retrieved from reference TRBV11-2 and TRBJ2-4, is EAGVAQSPRYKIIEKRQSVAFWCNPISGHATLYWYQQILGQGPKLLIQFQNNGVVDDSQLPKDRFSAERLKGVDSTLKIQPAKLEDSAVYLCASSLEIAGTGNIQYFGAGTRLSVL.

In DNA, the CDR3 is TGTGCCAGCAGCGCGGGGGGCACAGATACGCAGTATTTT. Encoded protein: CASSAGGTDTQYF. The chain is built from TRBV5-4 and TRBJ2-3; 7 bases are a match to TRBD2. J was trimmed by 1 base and V by 4 bases; bases with no gene match: 0. The germline gives CDR1 SGHNT, CDR2 YYREEE (reference sequence). The CDR3 has 13 residues.

This clonotype has a single count. V is TRBV7-2 and J is TRBJ2-3; D might be TRBD2 (5 bases). In germline, CDR1 is SGHTA, CDR2 FQGNSA. CDR3 length: 14 amino acids. V was pared by 3 bases and J by 9 bases, with 16 bases between. The CDR3 nucleotides are TGTGCCAGCAGCTTTAACCCCGACTCGGGGACGCAGTATTTT. Residues: CASSFNPDSGTQYF.

V usage is TRBV12-3 or TRBV12-4 and J usage is TRBJ1-5; D ambiguous. V was pared by 3 bases and J by 6 bases, with 12 bases between. The CDR3 is made up of 14 amino acids. CDR3 protein: CASSFSRTVQPQHF. The CDR3 nucleotides are TGTGCCAGCAGTTTCAGCCGAACCGTTCAGCCCCAGCATTTT.

This chain uses TRBV12-3 or TRBV12-4 with TRBJ1-1; possible D gene TRBD1, 5 bases. The CDR3 consists of 13 residues. V dropped 3 bases and J dropped 4 bases, with 9 bases sitting between them. DNA for the CDR3: TGTGCCAGCAGTTTTGGGGCGGGCACTGAAGCTTTCTTT. Translated: CASSFGAGTEAFF.

The J gene is TRBJ1-5, the V gene TRBV5-5, with TRBD1 as a possible D gene (6 bases). CDR3 length: 14 amino acids. Trimming shortened V by 2 bases and J by 7 bases, and 13 bases separated the two germline ends. CDR1 and CDR2 (germline): SGHKS, YYEKEE (reference sequence). CDR3 sequence reads: CASSFAGARQPQHF. In DNA, the CDR3 is TGTGCCAGCAGCTTCGCGGGGGCAAGGCAGCCCCAGCATTTT. The variable domain in full, with the rest retrieved from reference TRBV5-5 and TRBJ1-5, is DAGVTQSPTHLIKTRGQQVTLRCSPISGHKSVSWYQQVLGQGPQFIFQYYEKEERGRGNFPDRFSARQFPNYSSELNVNALLLGDSALYLCASSFAGARQPQHFGDGTRLSIL.

The CDR3, as DNA: TGTGCCAGCAGTTCGGGAGGAGAAGCTTTCTTT. Translation gives CASSSGGEAFF. The chain links TRBV6-2 or TRBV6-3 to TRBJ1-1; no clear D. In germline, CDR1 is MNHEY, CDR2 SVGEGT. The CDR3 runs to 11 residues. Trimming removed 4 bases at V and 8 bases at J, with 8 bases between.

This chain connects TRBV6-5 to TRBJ2-2; D might be TRBD1 (7 bases). The V end was cut by 2 bases, the J end by 4 bases, with 14 bases between. The CDR3 contains 16 residues. Germline CDR1 is MNHEY and CDR2 is SVGAGI. CDR3 sequence (DNA): TGTGCCAGCAGTTACACGACAGGGACTCCCACCGGGGAGCTGTTTTTT. Protein sequence: CASSYTTGTPTGELFF.